Shown below are 22 T cell receptor beta chains from a single sample sequenced in a study of blood T cell repertoires in COVID-19. Sequenced by immunoSEQ multiplex PCR; TCRdb stores in-frame clones only, minus some. The sample records tens of thousands of clones, roughly 85% being singletons. The specimen was peripheral blood. These TCRs come from a man aged 55 to 70 with acute or convalescent COVID-19.

The chain carries TRBV24-1 and TRBJ2-1, with a tentative D call TRBD1 (6 bases). Germline V lookup: CDR1 KGHDR, CDR2 SFDVKD. The V and J ends lost 0 bases and 3 bases respectively, with 11 bases between them. The CDR3 totals 16 residues. The CDR3 spells CATSDLGQGHYNEQFF. The CDR3 DNA reads as TGTGCCACCAGTGATTTGGGGCAGGGGCACTACAATGAGCAGTTCTTC.

This clone was recorded a few times. The V gene is TRBV30, the J gene TRBJ2-7; a weak D match, TRBD2 (6 bases). V was pared by 4 bases and J by 2 bases, with 12 bases between. CDR3 length: 13 amino acids. Germline CDR1 and CDR2: GTSNPN and SVGIG (reference sequence). The CDR3 loop is CAWKFGGTYEQYF. As DNA, the CDR3 is TGTGCCTGGAAATTCGGGGGAACCTACGAGCAGTACTTC.

This chain joins TRBV29-1 and TRBJ2-5; 7 bases are shared with TRBD1. Trimming at V came to 2 bases and at J to 1 base, leaving 4 bases not matched to a gene. Germline CDR1 reads SQVTM; CDR2 reads ANQGSEA. CDR3 length equals 14 residues. CDR3 sequence: CSVENRGGQETQYF. The DNA of the CDR3 is TGCAGCGTTGAAAACAGGGGTGGCCAAGAGACCCAGTACTTC.

The rearrangement joins TRBV9 to TRBJ1-2; 9 bases align to TRBD1. The CDR3 is 16 residues long. Germline CDR1 SGDLS, CDR2 YYNGEE. The V segment lost 0 bases and the J segment 7 bases; nucleotides outside the gene matches: 10. The CDR3 is CASSVEYPGQGLGYTF. CDR3 coding DNA: TGTGCCAGCAGCGTAGAATACCCCGGACAGGGGCTTGGCTACACCTTC.

The chain joins TRBV27 to TRBJ1-3; 7 positions match TRBD1. Looked up from germline, CDR1 is MNHEY and CDR2 is SMNVEV (reference sequence). V shed 4 bases, J shed 2 bases, and the junction held 5 bases outside the gene matches. The CDR3 contains 15 residues. The CDR3 here is CASSSGQAAGNTIYF. The CDR3 DNA follows: TGTGCCAGCAGTTCCGGACAGGCCGCTGGAAACACCATATATTTT.

The chain couples TRBV9 to TRBJ1-3, with D perhaps TRBD1 (5 bases). The CDR3 loop spans 13 amino acids. The germline V gene has CDR1 SGDLS and CDR2 YYNGEE. The V end was cut by 7 bases, the J end by 0 bases, with 8 bases between. CDR3: CASRGFSGNTIYF. DNA of the CDR3: TGTGCCAGCCGGGGGTTCTCTGGAAACACCATATATTTT.

By proportion, this clone is medium-sized. V usage is TRBV28 and J usage is TRBJ1-3, with a weak D call TRBD1 (6 bases). V lost 2 bases and J lost 3, with 8 bases in between. The CDR3 contains 14 residues. The germline CDR1 and CDR2 sequences are MDHEN and SYDVKM. The DNA of the CDR3 is TGTGCCAGCAGTTTAGGCAGGGGTGGAAACACCATATATTTT. It is translated as CASSLGRGGNTIYF.

This clone came up once. The rearrangement uses TRBV27 and TRBJ2-7; 12 nucleotides line up with TRBD2. With 10 bases clipped from V and 1 base from J, the junction kept 5 bases outside the gene matches. Germline loops: CDR1 MNHEY, CDR2 SMNVEV (reference sequence). The CDR3 totals 14 residues. CDR3 bases: TGTGCCACCCGACTAGCGGGAGCTTCCTACGAGCAGTACTTC. This codes for CATRLAGASYEQYF.

DNA for the CDR3: TGTGCCAGCTCACCACCAGGTGCGGGGGCCTACGAGCAGTACTTC. Translating gives CASSPPGAGAYEQYF. The rearrangement joins TRBV18 to TRBJ2-7, with 7 bases that match TRBD2. This CDR3 is 15 amino acids long. The V segment lost 0 bases and the J segment 2 bases; nucleotides outside the gene matches: 4. Per germline, CDR1 KGHSH and CDR2 LQKENI.

This clone has more than one count but fewer than ten. This chain joins TRBV27 and TRBJ1-5; D is possibly TRBD1 (6 bases). The germline gives CDR1 MNHEY, CDR2 SMNVEV (reference sequence). CDR3 length: 15 residues. V dropped 6 bases and J dropped 1 base, with 13 bases sitting between them. Here the CDR3 reads CASRAQGISNQPQHF. The CDR3 DNA is TGTGCCAGCAGGGCCCAGGGGATCAGCAATCAGCCCCAGCATTTT.

This chain uses TRBV7-2 with TRBJ2-1; no clear D. V lost 8 bases and J 7 bases, leaving 9 bases between the germline ends. The germline V gene has CDR1 SGHTA and CDR2 FQGNSA. The length of the CDR3 is 11 residues. CDR3 protein: CASAEWNEQFF. In DNA form, the CDR3 reads TGTGCCAGCGCGGAATGGAATGAGCAGTTCTTC.

This chain uses TRBV6-6 with TRBJ1-2; D is undetermined. Germline V gives CDR1 MNHNY, CDR2 SVGAGI (reference sequence). The CDR3 is 10 amino acids. Trimming cost V 8 bases and J 6 bases, with 7 bases left between them. CDR3 in DNA: TGTGCCAGCTGGGAGAATGGCTACACCTTC. It is translated as CASWENGYTF.

V and J are TRBV4-2 and TRBJ1-5; TRBD1 aligns across 7 bases. J lost 2 bases, V lost 3 bases, and 10 bases had no gene match. The CDR3 covers 17 residues. In germline, CDR1 is LGHNA, CDR2 YNFKEQ. This chain's CDR3 is CASSHATGQEGNQPQHF. Here the CDR3 DNA reads TGTGCCAGCAGCCATGCGACAGGGCAGGAGGGCAATCAGCCCCAGCATTTT.

V and J are TRBV9 and TRBJ2-7; TRBD1 aligns across 9 bases. The CDR3 consists of 14 residues. Per the germline V gene, CDR1 is SGDLS and CDR2 is YYNGEE. The J segment lost 3 bases and the V segment lost 2 bases, leaving 3 bases of the junction unmatched. DNA for the CDR3: TGTGCCAGCAGCGTTTCGGGACAGGGCTACGAGCAGTACTTC. It codes for CASSVSGQGYEQYF.

The chain's CDR3 is CASSVDSGAYNEQFF. The CDR3 DNA sequence: TGTGCCAGCAGCGTAGACAGCGGAGCCTACAATGAGCAGTTCTTC. V gene TRBV9 combines with J gene TRBJ2-1; the D gene is possibly TRBD2 (5 bases). Trimming shortened V by 0 bases and J by 2 bases, and 9 bases separated the two germline ends. This CDR3 comprises 15 residues. CDR1 is SGDLS, CDR2 YYNGEE, per germline.

As DNA, the CDR3 is TGTGCCAGCAGCTATTTGACAGGGGCAAGAAACACCATATATTTT. This sequence encodes CASSYLTGARNTIYF. This chain connects TRBV7-3 to TRBJ1-3; the match to TRBD1 covers 8 bases. J was trimmed by 5 bases and V by 4 bases; bases with no gene match: 7. Germline values: CDR1 SGHTA, CDR2 FQGTGA. The CDR3 is 15 amino acids.

The DNA for the CDR3 is TGCAGTGCCGGGACAGCCAATGAGCAGTTCTTC. Its protein is CSAGTANEQFF. The J gene is TRBJ2-1, the V gene TRBV20-1; TRBD1 matches 7 bases. This CDR3 is 11 amino acids long. J lost 6 bases, V lost 6 bases, and 2 bases had no gene match. Germline CDR1 and CDR2: DFQATT and SNEGSKA (reference sequence).

The chain carries TRBV10-3 and TRBJ2-5; tentatively, D is TRBD2 (5 bases). The length of the CDR3 is 16 residues. Germline V gene data show CDR1 as ENHRY and CDR2 as SYGVKD. Trimming shortened V by 2 bases and J by 4 bases, and 17 bases separated the two germline ends. This CDR3 is CAISEPGTSKRETQYF. The CDR3 bases are TGTGCCATCAGTGAGCCGGGAACCAGTAAGAGAGAGACCCAGTACTTC.

V and J are TRBV24-1 and TRBJ2-5, with a possible D match to TRBD1 (7 bases). CDR1 and CDR2 (germline): KGHDR, SFDVKD. The CDR3 consists of 17 residues. Trimming stripped 7 bases from V and 2 bases from J, with 22 bases between. The CDR3 region has the DNA TGTGCCACCAGCTTGGCGGGTGGGCAGGGGGGTCAAGAGACCCAGTACTTC. Residues: CATSLAGGQGGQETQYF.

This clone was seen more than once but under ten times. The V call is TRBV3-1 (or the pseudogene TRBV3-2), the J call TRBJ1-1; D remains unclear. Germline CDR1 reads LGHDT; CDR2 reads YNNKEL (reference sequence). The CDR3 has 11 residues. V lost 6 bases and J 4 bases, leaving 6 bases between the germline ends. CDR3 region: CASREGTEAFF. The CDR3 DNA follows: TGTGCCAGCAGGGAGGGCACTGAAGCTTTCTTT.

The rearrangement links TRBV19 to TRBJ1-1, with 10 bases fitting TRBD1. The CDR3 runs 15 residues. The junction had 3 bases not matched to a gene; V was cut back by 4 bases and J by 1 base. CDR1 LNHDA and CDR2 SQIVND come from the germline V gene (reference sequence). The CDR3 protein is CASSSRDRGNTEAFF. CDR3 nucleotides: TGTGCCAGTAGTAGCCGGGACAGGGGGAACACTGAAGCTTTCTTT.

This chain uses TRBV27 with TRBJ1-1; D is possibly TRBD1 (5 bases). This CDR3 spans 15 amino acids. Germline V CDR1 and CDR2: MNHEY, SMNVEV (reference sequence). V was clipped by 2 bases and J by 5 bases, with 15 bases between them. The CDR3 is CASSLEVGHVTEAFF. The CDR3 nucleotides read TGTGCCAGCAGTTTAGAAGTGGGGCATGTAACTGAAGCTTTCTTT.